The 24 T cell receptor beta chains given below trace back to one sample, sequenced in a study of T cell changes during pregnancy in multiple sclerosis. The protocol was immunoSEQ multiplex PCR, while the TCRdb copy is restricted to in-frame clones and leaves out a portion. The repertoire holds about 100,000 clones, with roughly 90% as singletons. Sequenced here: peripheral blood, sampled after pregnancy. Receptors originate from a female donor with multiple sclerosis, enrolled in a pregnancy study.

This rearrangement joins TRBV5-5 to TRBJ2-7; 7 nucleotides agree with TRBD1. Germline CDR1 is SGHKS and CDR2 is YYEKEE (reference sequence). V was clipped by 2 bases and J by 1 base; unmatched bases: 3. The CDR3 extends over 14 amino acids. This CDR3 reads CASSFRQGSYEQYF. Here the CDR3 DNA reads TGTGCCAGCAGCTTCAGACAGGGTTCCTACGAGCAGTACTTC.

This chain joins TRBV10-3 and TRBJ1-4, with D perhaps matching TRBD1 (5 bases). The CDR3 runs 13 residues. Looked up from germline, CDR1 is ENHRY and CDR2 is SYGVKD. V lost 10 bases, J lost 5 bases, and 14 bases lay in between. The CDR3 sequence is CATGGLMNEKLFF. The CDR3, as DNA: TGTGCCACCGGGGGACTGATGAATGAAAAACTGTTTTTT.

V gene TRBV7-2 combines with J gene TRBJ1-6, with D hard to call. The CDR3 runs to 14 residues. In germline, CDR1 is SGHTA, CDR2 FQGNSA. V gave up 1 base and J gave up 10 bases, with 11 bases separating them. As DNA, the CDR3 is TGTGCCAGCAGCTTAGGAGCCACGAGATCACCCCTCCACTTT. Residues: CASSLGATRSPLHF. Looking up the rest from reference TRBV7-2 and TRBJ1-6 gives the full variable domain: GAGVSQSPSNKVTEKGKDVELRCDPISGHTALYWYRQSLGQGLEFLIYFQGNSAPDKSGLPSDRFSAERTGGSVSTLTIQRTQQEDSAVYLCASSLGATRSPLHFGNGTRLTVT.

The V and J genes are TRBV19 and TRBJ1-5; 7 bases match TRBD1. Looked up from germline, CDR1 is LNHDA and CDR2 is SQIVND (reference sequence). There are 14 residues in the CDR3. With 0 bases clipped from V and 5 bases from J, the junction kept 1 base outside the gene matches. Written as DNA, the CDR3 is TGTGCCAGTAGTATAGACAGGGGGGATCAGCCCCAGCATTTT. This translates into CASSIDRGDQPQHF.

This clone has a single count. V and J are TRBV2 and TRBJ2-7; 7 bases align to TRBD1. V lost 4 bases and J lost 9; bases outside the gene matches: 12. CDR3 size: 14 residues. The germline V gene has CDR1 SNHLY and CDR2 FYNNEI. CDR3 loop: CASSVSGTASAQYF. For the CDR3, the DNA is TGTGCCAGCAGTGTTTCCGGGACAGCCTCCGCGCAGTACTTC.

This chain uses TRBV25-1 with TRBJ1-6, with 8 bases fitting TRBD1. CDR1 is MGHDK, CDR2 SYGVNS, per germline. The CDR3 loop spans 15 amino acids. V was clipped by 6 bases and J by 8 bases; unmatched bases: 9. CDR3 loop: CASREVTGVHSPLHF. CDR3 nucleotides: TGTGCCAGCAGGGAGGTGACAGGGGTGCATTCACCCCTCCACTTT.

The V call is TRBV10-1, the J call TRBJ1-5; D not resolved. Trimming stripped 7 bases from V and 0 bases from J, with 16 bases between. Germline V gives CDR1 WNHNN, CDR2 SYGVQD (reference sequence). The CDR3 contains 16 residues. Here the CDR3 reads CASKSGSTHSNQPQHF. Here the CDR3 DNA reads TGCGCCAGCAAATCAGGCAGCACTCATAGCAATCAGCCCCAGCATTTT.

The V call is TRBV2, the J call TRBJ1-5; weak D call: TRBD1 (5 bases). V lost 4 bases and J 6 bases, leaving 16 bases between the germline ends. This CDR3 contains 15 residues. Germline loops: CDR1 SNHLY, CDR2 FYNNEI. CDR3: CASSVLQGRSQPQHF. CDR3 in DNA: TGTGCCAGCAGTGTCCTTCAGGGTCGGAGTCAGCCCCAGCATTTT.

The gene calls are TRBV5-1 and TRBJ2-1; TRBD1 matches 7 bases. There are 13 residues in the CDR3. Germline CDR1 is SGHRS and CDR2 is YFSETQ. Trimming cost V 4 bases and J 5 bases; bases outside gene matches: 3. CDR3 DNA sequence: TGCGCCAGCAGCATGGGACAGCACAATGAGCAGTTCTTC. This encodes CASSMGQHNEQFF.

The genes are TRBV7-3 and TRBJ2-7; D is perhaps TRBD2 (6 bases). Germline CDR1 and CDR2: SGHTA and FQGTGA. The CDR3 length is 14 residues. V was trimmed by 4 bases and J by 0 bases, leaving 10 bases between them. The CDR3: CASSSGSGSYEQYF. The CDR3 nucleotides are TGTGCCAGCAGCTCCGGTAGCGGCTCCTACGAGCAGTACTTC.

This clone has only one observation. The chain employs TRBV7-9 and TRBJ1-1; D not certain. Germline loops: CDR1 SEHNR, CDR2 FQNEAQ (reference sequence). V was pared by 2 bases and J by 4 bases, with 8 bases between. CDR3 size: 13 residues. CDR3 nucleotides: TGTGCCAGCAGCTTAAAAGAGAGCACTGAAGCTTTCTTT. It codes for CASSLKESTEAFF.

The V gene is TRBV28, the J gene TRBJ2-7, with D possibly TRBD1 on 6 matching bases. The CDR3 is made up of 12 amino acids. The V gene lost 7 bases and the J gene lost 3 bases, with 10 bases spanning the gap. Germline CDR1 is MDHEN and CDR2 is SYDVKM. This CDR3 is CASTTGSYEQYF. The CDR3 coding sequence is TGTGCCAGCACAACAGGGAGCTACGAGCAGTACTTC. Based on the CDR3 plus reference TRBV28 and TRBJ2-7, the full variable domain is DVKVTQSSRYLVKRTGEKVFLECVQDMDHENMFWYRQDPGLGLRLIYFSYDVKMKEKGDIPEGYSVSREKKERFSLILESASTNQTSMYLCASTTGSYEQYFGPGTRLTVT.

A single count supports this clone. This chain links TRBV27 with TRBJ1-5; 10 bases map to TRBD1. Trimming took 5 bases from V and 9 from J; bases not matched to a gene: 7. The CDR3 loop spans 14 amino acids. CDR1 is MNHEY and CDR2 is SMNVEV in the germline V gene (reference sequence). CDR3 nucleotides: TGTGCCAGCAGTCCTGGGACAGGGGTCTTGCCCCAGCATTTT. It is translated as CASSPGTGVLPQHF.

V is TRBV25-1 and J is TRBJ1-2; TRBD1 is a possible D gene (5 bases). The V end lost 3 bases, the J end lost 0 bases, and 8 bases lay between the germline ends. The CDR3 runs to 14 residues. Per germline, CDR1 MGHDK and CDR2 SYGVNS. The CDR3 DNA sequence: TGTGCCAGCAGTGATGCAGGGCCTAACTATGGCTACACCTTC. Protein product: CASSDAGPNYGYTF.

The CDR3 sequence: CASSPGFTDTQYF. CDR3 sequence (DNA): TGTGCCAGCAGCCCGGGGTTCACAGATACGCAGTATTTT. J is TRBJ2-3 and V is TRBV7-9; the D gene is possibly TRBD2 (5 bases). Germline V gives CDR1 SEHNR, CDR2 FQNEAQ (reference sequence). The CDR3 totals 13 residues. The germline V and J ends were trimmed by 5 bases and 2 bases, with 8 bases remaining between them.

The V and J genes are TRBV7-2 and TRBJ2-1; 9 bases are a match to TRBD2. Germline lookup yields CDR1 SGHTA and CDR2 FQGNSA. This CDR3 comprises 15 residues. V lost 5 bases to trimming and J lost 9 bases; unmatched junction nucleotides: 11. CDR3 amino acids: CASSNLAGREGEQFF. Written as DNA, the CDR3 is TGTGCCAGCAGCAACTTAGCGGGGCGGGAGGGTGAGCAGTTCTTC.

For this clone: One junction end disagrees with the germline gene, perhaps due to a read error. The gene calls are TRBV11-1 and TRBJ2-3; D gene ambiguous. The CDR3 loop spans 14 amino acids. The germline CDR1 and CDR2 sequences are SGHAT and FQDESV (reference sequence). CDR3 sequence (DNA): TGTGCCAGCAGCTTAGAGTACGTTACAGACACGCAGTATTTT. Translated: CASSLEYVTDTQYF.

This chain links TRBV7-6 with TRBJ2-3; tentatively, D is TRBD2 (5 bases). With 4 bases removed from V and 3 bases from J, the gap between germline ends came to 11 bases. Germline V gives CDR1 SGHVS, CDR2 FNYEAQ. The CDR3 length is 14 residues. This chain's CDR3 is CASSSQDWTDTQYF. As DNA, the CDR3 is TGTGCCAGCAGCTCCCAGGACTGGACAGATACGCAGTATTTT.

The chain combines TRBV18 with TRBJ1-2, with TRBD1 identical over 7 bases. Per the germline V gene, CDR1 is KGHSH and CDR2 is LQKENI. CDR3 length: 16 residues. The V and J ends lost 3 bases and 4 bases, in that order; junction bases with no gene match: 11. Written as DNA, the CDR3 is TGTGCCAGCTCACCCAAGGCAGGGGGTGTTTTCTATGGCTACACCTTC. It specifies CASSPKAGGVFYGYTF.

The CDR3 sequence is CSARAPGELFF. As DNA, the CDR3 is TGCAGTGCTAGGGCCCCCGGGGAGCTGTTTTTT. The V gene is TRBV20-1, the J gene TRBJ2-2; no clear D gene. Germline V lookup: CDR1 DFQATT, CDR2 SNEGSKA (reference sequence). The CDR3 sequence is 11 residues long. The V gene lost 3 bases and the J gene lost 6 bases, with 5 bases spanning the gap.

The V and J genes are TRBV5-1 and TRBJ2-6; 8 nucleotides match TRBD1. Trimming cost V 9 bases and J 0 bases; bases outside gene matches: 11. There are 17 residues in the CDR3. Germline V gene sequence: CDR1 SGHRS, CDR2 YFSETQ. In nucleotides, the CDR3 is TGCGCCACCCGGACAGGGATAATGATCTCTGGGGCCAACGTCCTGACTTTC. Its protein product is CATRTGIMISGANVLTF.

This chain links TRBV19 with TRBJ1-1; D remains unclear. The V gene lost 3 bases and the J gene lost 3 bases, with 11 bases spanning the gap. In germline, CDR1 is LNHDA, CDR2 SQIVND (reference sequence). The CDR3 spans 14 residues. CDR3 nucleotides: TGTGCCAGTAGTATCGATCTGGAGGACACTGAAGCTTTCTTT. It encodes CASSIDLEDTEAFF.

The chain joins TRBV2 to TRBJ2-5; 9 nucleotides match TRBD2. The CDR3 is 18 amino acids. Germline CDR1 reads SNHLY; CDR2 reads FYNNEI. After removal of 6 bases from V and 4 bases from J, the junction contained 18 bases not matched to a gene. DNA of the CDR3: TGTGCCAGCAGATCGAGCGGGGGGCGGGATTTATCGGGAGAGACCCAGTACTTC. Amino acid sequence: CASRSSGGRDLSGETQYF.

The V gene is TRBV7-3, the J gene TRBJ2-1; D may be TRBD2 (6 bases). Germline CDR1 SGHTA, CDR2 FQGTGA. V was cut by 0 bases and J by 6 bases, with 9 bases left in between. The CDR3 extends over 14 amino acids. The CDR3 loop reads CASSLTWGGNEQFF. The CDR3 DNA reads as TGTGCCAGCAGCTTAACTTGGGGAGGCAATGAGCAGTTCTTC.